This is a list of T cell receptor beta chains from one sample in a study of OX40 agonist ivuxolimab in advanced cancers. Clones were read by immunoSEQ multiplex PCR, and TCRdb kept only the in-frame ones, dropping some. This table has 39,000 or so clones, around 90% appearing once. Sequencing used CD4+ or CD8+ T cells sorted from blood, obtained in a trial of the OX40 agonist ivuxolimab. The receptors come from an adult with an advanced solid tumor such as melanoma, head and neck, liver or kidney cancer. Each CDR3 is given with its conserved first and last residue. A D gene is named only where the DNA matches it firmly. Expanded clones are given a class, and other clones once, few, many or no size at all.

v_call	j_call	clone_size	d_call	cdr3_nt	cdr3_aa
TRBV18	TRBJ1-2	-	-	TGTGCCAGCTCACCACCAGCCAGATACCCCGAACACACCTTC	CASSPPARYPEHTF
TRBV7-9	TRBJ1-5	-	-	TGTGCCAGCAGCTTTGGGGGCGAGGGTCAGCCCCAGCATTTT	CASSFGGEGQPQHF
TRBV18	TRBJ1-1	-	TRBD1	TGTGCCAGCTCACCACCCGACGTCGACAGGGTGGGCACTGAAGCTTTCTTT	CASSPPDVDRVGTEAFF
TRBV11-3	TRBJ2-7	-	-	TGTGCCAGCAGCTTTCGAGGTTTTGAGCAGTACTTC	CASSFRGFEQYF
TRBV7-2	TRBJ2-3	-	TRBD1	TGTGCCAGCAGCCTGTGGACAGGGCAAGATACGCAGTATTTT	CASSLWTGQDTQYF
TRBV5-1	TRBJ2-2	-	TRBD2	TGCGCCAGCAGCTTGGTCCAGGGACTAAACACCGGGGAGCTGTTTTTT	CASSLVQGLNTGELFF
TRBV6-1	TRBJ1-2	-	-	TGTGCCAGCAGTGAAGCTCAAGTGTTCCGAGGCCAGGGGACTAACTATGGCTACACCTTC	CASSEAQVFRGQGTNYGYTF
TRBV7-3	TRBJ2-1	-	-	TGTGCCAGCAGCCCCGGCGGGTCTCGAAATGAGCAGTTCTTC	CASSPGGSRNEQFF
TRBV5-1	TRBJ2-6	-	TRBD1	TGCGCCAGCAGCTGGACAGGGGGCGGCGGGGCCAACGTCCTGACTTTC	CASSWTGGGGANVLTF
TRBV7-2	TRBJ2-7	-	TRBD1	TGTGCCAGCAGCTCTAGGATCGGGACAGGGGGTTCCGCCACCTACGAGCAGTACTTC	CASSSRIGTGGSATYEQYF
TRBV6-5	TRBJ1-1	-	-	TGTGCCAGCACGACAGCATTAGGGACTGAAGCTTTCTTT	CASTTALGTEAFF
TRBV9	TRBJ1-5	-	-	TGTGCCAGCAGCCCCGGGTGGGGGAGGCAGGATCAGCCCCAGCATTTT	CASSPGWGRQDQPQHF
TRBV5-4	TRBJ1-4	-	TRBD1	TGTGCCAGCAGCCGGACCGGGACAGGGGGAAAACTGTTTTTT	CASSRTGTGGKLFF
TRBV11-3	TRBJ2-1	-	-	TGTGCCAGCAGCTCACCTGGGACACGGCGGGGGAATGAGCAGTTCTTC	CASSSPGTRRGNEQFF
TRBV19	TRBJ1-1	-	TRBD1	TGTGCCAGTAGTCTTGCGGGGACAGGGGGCTTCATGAACACTGAAGCTTTCTTT	CASSLAGTGGFMNTEAFF
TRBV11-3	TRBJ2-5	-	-	TGTGCCAGCAGCCTGCGGATCCGGGAGACCCAGTACTTC	CASSLRIRETQYF
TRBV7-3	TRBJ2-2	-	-	TGTGCCAGCAGACTCGGCAGCTCGAACACCGGGGAGCTGTTTTTT	CASRLGSSNTGELFF
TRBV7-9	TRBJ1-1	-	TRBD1	TGTGCCAGCCGACCCCAGGGGGCCCAAAACACTGAAGCTTTCTTT	CASRPQGAQNTEAFF
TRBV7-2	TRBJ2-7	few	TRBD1	TGTGCCAGCAGCTTAGCGTATTCCCGTAAACAGGGGGCACTGAACGAGCAGTACTTC	CASSLAYSRKQGALNEQYF
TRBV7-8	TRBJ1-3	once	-	TGTGCCAGCAGCTCTCACAGGGTCTTTGCGGGAAACACCATATATTTT	CASSSHRVFAGNTIYF
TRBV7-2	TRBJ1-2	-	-	TGTGCCAGCAGCTCGCAGGCGGACAATTGGGGCTACACCTTC	CASSSQADNWGYTF
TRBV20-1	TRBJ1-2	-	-	TGCAGTGCTGGGAGAAGCGGCTACACCTTC	CSAGRSGYTF
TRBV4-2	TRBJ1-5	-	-	TGTGCCAGCAGCCAAGCCCGGGCTGACCAGCCCCAGCATTTT	CASSQARADQPQHF
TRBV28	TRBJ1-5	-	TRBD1	TGTGCCAGCAGTTCCCGGACAGGGGGCTCCAGTCGAGGGAATCAGCCCCAGCATTTT	CASSSRTGGSSRGNQPQHF
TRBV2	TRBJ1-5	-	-	TGTGCCAGCAGTGGGGCGGCAGGGCCCAATCAGCCCCAGCATTTT	CASSGAAGPNQPQHF
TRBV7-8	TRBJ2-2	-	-	TGTGCCAGCAGCGCCAGGGTGGGGGAGCTGTTTTTT	CASSARVGELFF